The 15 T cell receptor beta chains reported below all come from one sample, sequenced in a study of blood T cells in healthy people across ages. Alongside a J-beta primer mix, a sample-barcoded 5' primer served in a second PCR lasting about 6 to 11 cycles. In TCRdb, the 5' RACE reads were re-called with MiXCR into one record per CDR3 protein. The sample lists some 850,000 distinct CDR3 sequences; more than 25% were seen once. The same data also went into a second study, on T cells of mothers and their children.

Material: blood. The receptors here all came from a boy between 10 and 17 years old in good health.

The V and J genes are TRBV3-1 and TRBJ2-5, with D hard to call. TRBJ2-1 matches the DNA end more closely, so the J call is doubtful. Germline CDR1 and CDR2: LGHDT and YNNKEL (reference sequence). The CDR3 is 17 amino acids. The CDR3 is CASSHLYKHVVYNEQFF. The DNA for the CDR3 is TGTGCCAGCAGCCACCTTTATAAGCACGTTGTCTACAATGAGCAGTTCTTC.

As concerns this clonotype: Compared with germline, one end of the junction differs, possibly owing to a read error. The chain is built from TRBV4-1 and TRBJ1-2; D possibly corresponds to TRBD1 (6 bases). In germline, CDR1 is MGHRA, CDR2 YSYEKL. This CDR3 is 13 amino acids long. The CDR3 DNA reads TGCGCCAGCAGCCCAACTACAGGGCTTGGCTGCACCTTC. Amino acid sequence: CASSPTTGLGCTF.

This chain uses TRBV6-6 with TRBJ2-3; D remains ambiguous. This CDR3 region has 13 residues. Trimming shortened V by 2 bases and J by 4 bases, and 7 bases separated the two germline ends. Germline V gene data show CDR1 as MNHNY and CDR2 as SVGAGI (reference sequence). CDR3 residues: CASSYSAADTQYF. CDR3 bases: TGTGCCAGCAGTTACAGCGCGGCAGATACGCAGTATTTT.

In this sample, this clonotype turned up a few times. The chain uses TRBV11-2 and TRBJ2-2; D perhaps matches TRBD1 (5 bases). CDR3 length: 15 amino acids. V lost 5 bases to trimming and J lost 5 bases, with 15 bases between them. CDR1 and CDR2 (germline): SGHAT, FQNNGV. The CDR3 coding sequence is TGTGCCAGCAGCCCCAGTATAGGGGTTACCGGGGAGCTGTTTTTT. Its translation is CASSPSIGVTGELFF.

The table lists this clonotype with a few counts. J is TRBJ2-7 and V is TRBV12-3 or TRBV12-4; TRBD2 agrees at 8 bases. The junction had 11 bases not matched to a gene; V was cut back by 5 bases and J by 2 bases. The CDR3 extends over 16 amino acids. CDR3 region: CASSPPGTRGPYEQYF. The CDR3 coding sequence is TGTGCCAGCAGTCCACCCGGGACTAGGGGTCCCTACGAGCAGTACTTC.

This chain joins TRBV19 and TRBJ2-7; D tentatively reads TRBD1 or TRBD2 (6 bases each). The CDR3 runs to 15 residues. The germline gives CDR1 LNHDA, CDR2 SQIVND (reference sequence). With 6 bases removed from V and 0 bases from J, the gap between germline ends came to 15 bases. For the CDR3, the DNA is TGTGCCAGTAGATGGGGGCAGGGAGGCTCCTACGAGCAGTACTTC. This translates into CASRWGQGGSYEQYF.

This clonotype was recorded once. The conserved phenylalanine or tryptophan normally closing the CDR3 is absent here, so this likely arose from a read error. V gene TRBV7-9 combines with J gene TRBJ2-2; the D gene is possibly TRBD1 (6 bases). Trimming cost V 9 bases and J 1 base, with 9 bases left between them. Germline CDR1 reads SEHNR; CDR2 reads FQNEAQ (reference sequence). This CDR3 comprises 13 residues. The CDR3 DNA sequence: TGTGCCAGTAAGACAGGGAACACCGGGGAGCTGTTTCTT. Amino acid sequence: CASKTGNTGELFL.

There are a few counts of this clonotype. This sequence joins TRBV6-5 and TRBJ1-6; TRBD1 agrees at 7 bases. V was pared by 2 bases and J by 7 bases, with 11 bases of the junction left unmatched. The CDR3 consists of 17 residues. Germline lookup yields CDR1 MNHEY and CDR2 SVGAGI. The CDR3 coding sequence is TGTGCCAGCAGTTACGGCCGCATGGGACAGAGGAATTCACCCCTCCACTTT. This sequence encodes CASSYGRMGQRNSPLHF.

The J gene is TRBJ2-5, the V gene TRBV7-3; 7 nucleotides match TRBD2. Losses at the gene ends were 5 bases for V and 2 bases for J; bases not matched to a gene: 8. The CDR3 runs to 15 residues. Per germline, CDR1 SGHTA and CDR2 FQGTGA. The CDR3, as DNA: TGTGCCAGCAGCCCCGGGGAGCGGGGACAAGAGACCCAGTACTTC. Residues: CASSPGERGQETQYF.

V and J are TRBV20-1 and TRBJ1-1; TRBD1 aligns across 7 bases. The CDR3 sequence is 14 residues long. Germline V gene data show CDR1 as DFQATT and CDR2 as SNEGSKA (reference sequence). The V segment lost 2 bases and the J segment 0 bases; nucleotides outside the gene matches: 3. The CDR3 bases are TGCAGTGCTAGAAGGGGACAGATGAACACTGAAGCTTTCTTT. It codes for CSARRGQMNTEAFF.

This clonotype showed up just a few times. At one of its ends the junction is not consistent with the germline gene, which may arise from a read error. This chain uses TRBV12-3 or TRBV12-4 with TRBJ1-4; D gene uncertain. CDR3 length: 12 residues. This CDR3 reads CASSQRPEKLFF. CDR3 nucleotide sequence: TGCGCCAGCAGTCAGCGGCCGGAAAAACTGTTTTTT.

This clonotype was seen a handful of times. CDR3 residues: CSARRISYEQYF. CDR3 sequence (DNA): TGCAGTGCTCGCCGCATCTCCTACGAGCAGTACTTC. This chain uses TRBV20-1 with TRBJ2-7; D is ambiguous. V dropped 5 bases and J dropped 0 bases, with 8 bases sitting between them. The CDR3 sequence is 12 residues long. The germline CDR1 and CDR2 sequences are DFQATT and SNEGSKA (reference sequence).

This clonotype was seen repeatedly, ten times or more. The CDR3 sequence is CAISEFQETQYF. The CDR3 DNA sequence: TGTGCCATCAGTGAATTCCAAGAGACCCAGTACTTC. The chain combines TRBV10-3 with TRBJ2-5; D is unclear. CDR1 and CDR2 from the germline V gene are ENHRY and SYGVKD. This CDR3 region has 12 residues. The V end lost 3 bases, the J end lost 1 base, and 3 bases lay between the germline ends.

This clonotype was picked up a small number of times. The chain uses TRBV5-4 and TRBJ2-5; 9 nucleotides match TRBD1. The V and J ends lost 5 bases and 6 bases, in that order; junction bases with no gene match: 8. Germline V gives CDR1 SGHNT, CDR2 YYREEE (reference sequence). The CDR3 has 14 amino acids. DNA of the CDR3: TGTGCCAGCAGTAGTTGGGACAGGGTGAAGACCCAGTACTTC. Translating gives CASSSWDRVKTQYF.

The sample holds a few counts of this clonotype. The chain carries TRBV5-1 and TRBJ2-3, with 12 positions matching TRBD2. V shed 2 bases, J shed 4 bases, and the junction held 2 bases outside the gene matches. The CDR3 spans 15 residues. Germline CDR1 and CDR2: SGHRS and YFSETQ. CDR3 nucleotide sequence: TGCGCCAGCAGCTTTGGGACTAGCGGGTCAGATACGCAGTATTTT. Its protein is CASSFGTSGSDTQYF.